This paragraph reports one T cell receptor beta chain. This record comes from a study of blood T cell repertoires in COVID-19. Study details: The cDNA or gDNA used as material had been derived from T cells, B-cell-depleted T cells, or PBMCs.

Living in 25 or so US areas, the participants were between 18 and 89 years of age. Symptom resolution, clearance, or two negative PCRs marked the recovered donors of Cohort 3. CDR3 length equals 16 residues. The V gene end was trimmed by 8 bases and the J gene end by 6 bases; junction bases not matched to a gene: 11. Germline V gives CDR1 SNHLY, CDR2 FYNNEI. Per the authors' pipeline: Quantification of nucleated cells was approximated via reference gene primer amplification. Data came from immunoSEQ multiplex PCR; TCRdb stores just in-frame clones and leaves some out. From that table come the V and J calls and clone size; the DNA was used to work out D and trimming. The sample carries 390,000 or so clones, approximately 90% recorded once.

The chain carries TRBV2 and TRBJ2-6; TRBD1 aligns across 9 bases. The sample taken for sequencing was PBMCs or T cells enriched from blood (not recorded which). The clonotype comes from a woman aged 50 to 60 who had recovered from COVID-19. The CDR3 DNA reads TGTGCCAGCGATAGGGACGGGACAGGGAAGGCCAACGTCCTGACTTTC. Residues: CASDRDGTGKANVLTF.